The clone carrying this TCR beta chain was observed a handful of times. Antigen: not known. V was shortened by 5 bases and J by 4 bases, with 12 bases between the two germline ends. The CDR3 contains 14 residues. Looked up from germline, CDR1 is SGHAT and CDR2 is FQNNGV. This entry belongs to a study of beta chain features in type 1 diabetes. Study-level information: Patients looked much like healthy donors when it came to age, gender and cell yields. General study results and limits: There were fewer insertions and more deletions at the VDJ junctions of type 1 diabetes patients. Small HLA sub-analyses could not settle whether HLA shapes TCRB rearrangement. Patients' naive, central memory and Treg TCRB repertoires seemed closer to one another than those of healthy donors. People with Type 1 diabetes carried modestly yet significantly shorter TCRB CDR3s in all four CD4+ subsets.

Reverse transcription of all isolated RNA meant that expressed TCRB transcripts were sequenced. The table came from immunoSEQ multiplex PCR; TCRdb's copy has only in-frame clones and leaves some out. This sample has over 150,000 clones, with about 9% found just once. The chain has TRBV11-2 and TRBJ2-1, with D perhaps matching TRBD1 (5 bases). This receptor was identified in a woman aged 18 to 35 with type 1 diabetes. Sequencing was done on a sample of central memory CD4+ T cells from blood. CDR3 nucleotide sequence: TGTGCCAGCAGCCCCCCCCCAGGGTACAATGAGCAGTTCTTC. Its protein is CASSPPPGYNEQFF.